The 9 T cell receptor beta chains in this list originate from one sample, sequenced in a study of blood T cell repertoires in COVID-19. Sequencing used immunoSEQ multiplex PCR; TCRdb keeps in-frame clones, though not all of them. Of about 63,000 clones listed, about 86% are singletons. Sequences were obtained from peripheral blood. The receptor set was obtained from a human donor in a cohort sampled during active COVID-19.

This chain connects TRBV7-2 to TRBJ1-4, with 7 nucleotides matching TRBD1. Per the germline V gene, CDR1 is SGHTA and CDR2 is FQGNSA. This CDR3 has 20 residues. V lost 0 bases to trimming and J lost 0 bases; unmatched junction nucleotides: 13. CDR3 sequence (DNA): TGTGCCAGCAGCTTAGCTCTTCCAGGGGGATCATCGACAACTAATGAAAAACTGTTTTTT. Its translation is CASSLALPGGSSTTNEKLFF.

The V gene is TRBV29-1, the J gene TRBJ1-4; a weak D match, TRBD1 (5 bases). Germline V lookup: CDR1 SQVTM, CDR2 ANQGSEA. V was cut by 5 bases and J by 9 bases, with 16 bases left in between. The CDR3 sequence is 13 residues long. The CDR3 here is CSVKEKAGKKLFF. The CDR3 bases are TGCAGCGTTAAGGAGAAGGCAGGGAAAAAACTGTTTTTT.

This clone was recorded a few times. The V gene is TRBV18, the J gene TRBJ1-2, with D perhaps TRBD1 (6 bases). V dropped 3 bases and J dropped 6 bases, with 11 bases sitting between them. Germline V gene sequence: CDR1 KGHSH, CDR2 LQKENI. The CDR3 runs to 13 residues. The CDR3 is CASSPDRNDGYTF. The CDR3 DNA sequence: TGTGCCAGCTCACCCGACAGGAACGATGGCTACACCTTC. Full variable domain (remainder filled in from reference TRBV18 and TRBJ1-2): NAGVMQNPRHLVRRRGQEARLRCSPMKGHSHVYWYRQLPEEGLKFMVYLQKENIIDESGMPKERFSAEFPKEGPSILRIQQVVRGDSAAYFCASSPDRNDGYTFGSGTRLTVV.

The chain is built from TRBV7-6 and TRBJ2-1; TRBD2 agrees at 9 bases. V trimming: 5 bases; J trimming: 2 bases; junction bases outside the gene matches: 4. Germline V gene sequence: CDR1 SGHVS, CDR2 FNYEAQ. The CDR3 covers 15 residues. The CDR3 loop reads CASSGSGSAYNEQFF. CDR3 DNA sequence: TGTGCCAGCAGCGGTAGCGGGAGTGCCTACAATGAGCAGTTCTTC.

V usage is TRBV7-9 and J usage is TRBJ2-5; weak D call: TRBD1 (6 bases). Trimming took 3 bases from V and 4 from J, leaving 12 bases between them. The CDR3 covers 14 residues. CDR1 SEHNR and CDR2 FQNEAQ come from the germline V gene (reference sequence). Here the CDR3 reads CASSFSAGAETQYF. The DNA for the CDR3 is TGTGCCAGCAGCTTCTCGGCAGGGGCAGAGACCCAGTACTTC.

The chain links TRBV30 to TRBJ2-5; 11 nucleotides agree with TRBD2. This CDR3 is built from 16 residues. The trim removed 3 bases at V and 3 bases at J, leaving 9 bases unmatched. Germline CDR1 is GTSNPN and CDR2 is SVGIG (reference sequence). The chain's CDR3 is CAWRESSGGAEETQYF. The CDR3 DNA reads TGTGCCTGGAGGGAGAGTAGCGGGGGGGCCGAAGAGACCCAGTACTTC.

The chain recombines TRBV7-9 with TRBJ2-7; tentatively, D is TRBD2 (7 bases). This CDR3 has 16 residues. Germline V gives CDR1 SEHNR, CDR2 FQNEAQ (reference sequence). Trimming removed 5 bases at V and 6 bases at J, with 23 bases between. The CDR3 nucleotides read TGTGCCAGCAGCAACTTGGGGGCGGGAGTCTCCGGCGAGCAGTACTTC. It specifies CASSNLGAGVSGEQYF.

The gene calls are TRBV4-3 and TRBJ2-7, with 8 bases fitting TRBD1. This CDR3 is built from 17 residues. CDR1 is LGHNA, CDR2 YSLEER, per germline. V was pared by 3 bases and J by 2 bases, with 12 bases of the junction left unmatched. CDR3: CASSQDWTGPSTYEQYF. In DNA, the CDR3 is TGCGCCAGCAGCCAGGACTGGACAGGGCCCTCTACCTACGAGCAGTACTTC.

The chain is built from TRBV5-4 and TRBJ1-2; 8 positions agree with TRBD1. The germline V gene has CDR1 SGHNT and CDR2 YYREEE (reference sequence). There are 16 residues in the CDR3. V trimming: 4 bases; J trimming: 4 bases; junction bases outside the gene matches: 12. CDR3 sequence reads: CASSGERQGLFYGYTF. The CDR3 DNA sequence: TGTGCCAGCAGCGGAGAGCGACAGGGGCTCTTCTATGGCTACACCTTC.